This T cell receptor (beta chain) was obtained from a study of blood T cell repertoires in COVID-19. The repertoire was sequenced with immunoSEQ multiplex PCR; TCRdb's copy has only in-frame clones and lacks some. The sample lists some 170,000 clones, less than 90% occurring once. CDR1 and CDR2 from the germline V gene are SEHNR and FQNEAQ (reference sequence). The ends lost 7 bases at V and 0 bases at J; junction bases unmatched: 7. CDR3 length: 15 residues. Sequenced sample: PBMCs or T cells enriched from blood (not recorded which). J is TRBJ2-3 and V is TRBV7-9; TRBD2 matches 7 bases. This sequence originates from a human donor with acute COVID-19. The donor label of this sample is uncertain. The CDR3 region has the DNA TGTGCCAGCACCTTCAGTAGCGGGAGCACAGATACGCAGTATTTT. Protein: CASTFSSGSTDTQYF.